This T cell receptor beta chain comes out of a study of T cells in Graves' hyperthyroidism and ophthalmopathy. General study results and limits: Blood also contained most expanded thyroid clonotypes above 0.001.

This clonotype was found many times. Its antigen is currently unknown. Amplified TCR beta CDR3 regions derived from RNA transcripts. HTBI primers were employed in a first-round RT-PCR of the TCR CDR3. A single record per CDR3 protein comes from TCRdb applying MiXCR to the multiplex PCR reads. The data hold roughly 380,000 distinct CDR3 sequences, with about 13% observed a single time. Patients showing uncontrolled infection, other autoimmune disease, pregnancy or lactation were ineligible. Before ophthalmopathy appeared, progressors gave blood at initial hyperthyroidism diagnosis. PBMCs were obtained from about 10 ml fresh peripheral blood. Input material: blood. The clonotype originates from a man aged 30 to 39 with Graves' hyperthyroidism that later progressed to Graves' ophthalmopathy.

The CDR3 nucleotides are TGCGCCAGCAGCTTGGCGTGGCAGGCCAACACTGAAGCTTTCTTT. Its protein product is CASSLAWQANTEAFF. This chain links TRBV5-1 with TRBJ1-1; no firm D call. Trimming pared 0 bases from V and 2 bases from J, leaving 11 bases between. Per the germline V gene, CDR1 is SGHRS and CDR2 is YFSETQ. This CDR3 has 15 amino acids. Looking up the rest from reference TRBV5-1 and TRBJ1-1 gives the full variable domain: KAGVTQTPRYLIKTRGQQVTLSCSPISGHRSVSWYQQTPGQGLQFLFEYFSETQRNKGNFPGRFSGRQFSNSRSEMNVSTLELGDSALYLCASSLAWQANTEAFFGQGTRLTVV.